A single sample is the source of the 10 T cell receptor beta chains below, sequenced in a study of post-analysis software for immune sequencing data. Prepared TCR beta cDNA libraries contained unique molecular identifiers. TCRdb independently ran MiXCR on the PCR reads; one entry per CDR3 protein. The sample holds hundreds of thousands of distinct CDR3 sequences; approximately 59% are singletons and the top ten take 11%. No antigens are known for them. Study-level points and caveats: TRBV segments more frequent in patients than in controls numbered roughly five and included TRBV5-6, TRBV5-1 and TRBV20-1.

Sequenced: blood. Every receptor here comes from a girl aged 2-15 years with multiple sclerosis.

This rearrangement joins TRBV29-1 to TRBJ2-5; D is uncertain. This CDR3 has 13 amino acids. Germline V gene data show CDR1 as SQVTM and CDR2 as ANQGSEA. Trimming shortened V by 3 bases and J by 4 bases, and 12 bases separated the two germline ends. The CDR3 bases are TGCAGCGTTGAGACCGGGCGCGGAGAGACCCAGTACTTC. Protein sequence: CSVETGRGETQYF. Full variable domain (rest looked up from reference TRBV29-1 and TRBJ2-5): SAVISQKPSRDICQRGTSLTIQCQVDSQVTMMFWYRQQPGQSLTLIATANQGSEATYESGFVIDKFPISRPNLTFSTLTVSNMSPEDSSIYLCSVETGRGETQYFGPGTRLLVL.

The chain combines TRBV6-2 or TRBV6-3 with TRBJ2-5, with TRBD1 as a possible D gene (5 bases). Trimming removed 7 bases from V and 5 bases from J, with 17 bases in between. The CDR3 loop spans 14 amino acids. Germline V gives CDR1 MNHEY, CDR2 SVGEGT. The CDR3 DNA reads as TGTGCCAGCAAGATGACCGATGGGGCGGAGACCCAGTACTTC. Translation gives CASKMTDGAETQYF.

The chain links TRBV21-1 to TRBJ2-4; the table's D call of TRBD2 was not tested on the DNA. The DNA end favors TRBJ2-5, so the J call may be wrong. TRBV21-1 counts as a pseudogene. The CDR3 consists of 13 residues. The CDR3 bases are TGTGCCAGCAGCAAAAGGTTCGGGGAGACCCAGTACTTC. Its translation is CASSKRFGETQYF.

The rearrangement joins TRBV29-1 to TRBJ1-2; perhaps TRBD1 as D (5 bases). The CDR3 sequence is 12 residues long. Germline V lookup: CDR1 SQVTM, CDR2 ANQGSEA. The ends were cut back, 7 bases at V and 8 bases at J, with 17 bases in the middle. The CDR3 DNA reads TGCAGCGCGAGGGCAGGGTCGGAAGGCTACACCTTC. Translation: CSARAGSEGYTF.

This clonotype has only a few counts. The rearrangement joins TRBV25-1 to TRBJ2-7; TRBD2 agrees at 8 bases. J lost 2 bases, V lost 8 bases, and 8 bases had no gene match. Germline CDR1 is MGHDK and CDR2 is SYGVNS. The CDR3 length is 14 residues. The CDR3 sequence: CASLTSVTAYEQYF. CDR3 coding DNA: TGTGCCAGCCTGACTAGCGTTACGGCCTACGAGCAGTACTTC.

The J gene is TRBJ2-5, the V gene TRBV10-3; 10 bases are shared with TRBD1. Trimming removed 3 bases from V and 2 bases from J; junction bases left unmatched: 3. The germline V gene encodes CDR1 ENHRY and CDR2 SYGVKD. This CDR3 region has 15 residues. The CDR3: CAISDRTGGQETQYF. In nucleotides, the CDR3 is TGTGCCATCAGTGATCGGACAGGGGGACAAGAGACCCAGTACTTC.

The V and J genes are TRBV20-1 and TRBJ2-3, with 9 bases that match TRBD2. The CDR3 extends over 14 amino acids. The germline gives CDR1 DFQATT, CDR2 SNEGSKA (reference sequence). V trimming: 5 bases; J trimming: 1 base; junction bases outside the gene matches: 4. CDR3 sequence: CSALWTSGTDTQYF. CDR3 sequence (DNA): TGCAGTGCTCTTTGGACTAGCGGCACAGATACGCAGTATTTT.

J is TRBJ2-1 and V is TRBV9; weak D call: TRBD2 (6 bases). The J call could be wrong; TRBJ2-7 is a better fit for the DNA end. This CDR3 is built from 16 residues. Germline loops: CDR1 SGDLS, CDR2 YYNGEE. The CDR3 spells CASSVGAAGSPYEQYF. Written as DNA, the CDR3 is TGTGCCAGCAGCGTAGGGGCGGCGGGATCCCCCTACGAGCAGTACTTC.

CDR3 sequence reads: CSARVFRGRSETQYF. CDR3 DNA: TGCAGTGCTAGAGTTTTCAGGGGAAGGTCAGAGACCCAGTACTTC. This chain joins TRBV20-1 and TRBJ2-5; D perhaps matches TRBD1 (6 bases). Germline lookup yields CDR1 DFQATT and CDR2 SNEGSKA (reference sequence). This CDR3 has 15 amino acids. V was pared by 1 base and J by 4 bases, with 16 bases between.

The chain uses TRBV7-2 and TRBJ1-4; 8 bases fit TRBD1. Germline-derived CDR1 and CDR2 are SGHTA and FQGNSA. With 3 bases clipped from V and 7 bases from J, the junction kept 7 bases outside the gene matches. The length of the CDR3 is 15 residues. CDR3 sequence (DNA): TGTGCCAGCAGCTTGCGCAGGGGGCCCAGTGAAAAACTGTTTTTT. Amino acids: CASSLRRGPSEKLFF. The variable domain in full, completed from reference TRBV7-2 and TRBJ1-4, reads GAGVSQSPSNKVTEKGKDVELRCDPISGHTALYWYRQSLGQGLEFLIYFQGNSAPDKSGLPSDRFSAERTGGSVSTLTIQRTQQEDSAVYLCASSLRRGPSEKLFFGSGTQLSVL.